These 23 T cell receptor beta chains came from one sample sequenced in a study of cytomegalovirus exposure and HLA in healthy donors. With 60 Vbeta and 13 Jbeta primers, the PCR was carried out. Only in-frame clones appear in the TCRdb table, and some are missing; sequencing was by immunoSEQ multiplex PCR. Among tens of thousands of clones listed, 60% to 85% were seen once. The specimen was PBMCs. These receptors were taken from a man aged 25-45 years in good health and CMV-seropositive.

This clone was detected ten times or more. The chain couples TRBV6-6 to TRBJ2-1; D might be TRBD1 (7 bases). The ends were cut back, 4 bases at V and 6 bases at J, with 13 bases in the middle. CDR1 is MNHNY and CDR2 is SVGAGI in the germline V gene (reference sequence). CDR3 length: 14 amino acids. The CDR3 reads CASSFGQGGNEQFF. CDR3 in DNA: TGTGCCAGCAGTTTTGGTCAGGGGGGCAATGAGCAGTTCTTC.

The chain links TRBV27 to TRBJ1-2; TRBD1 matches 8 bases. The CDR3 totals 13 residues. Germline V gives CDR1 MNHEY, CDR2 SMNVEV (reference sequence). The V gene end was trimmed by 5 bases and the J gene end by 4 bases; junction bases not matched to a gene: 3. The CDR3 here is CASSSTGGYGYTF. As DNA, the CDR3 is TGTGCCAGCAGTAGTACAGGGGGCTATGGCTACACCTTC.

V usage is TRBV2 and J usage is TRBJ2-5; 9 positions match TRBD1. Germline trimming cut 4 bases from V and 1 base from J; bases unmatched to any gene: 10. The CDR3 extends over 17 amino acids. Germline CDR1 SNHLY, CDR2 FYNNEI. This chain's CDR3 is CASSGLGTGPVQETQYF. The CDR3 nucleotides read TGTGCCAGCAGTGGGCTCGGGACAGGGCCCGTCCAAGAGACCCAGTACTTC.

The rearrangement joins TRBV28 to TRBJ2-2; 9 nucleotides line up with TRBD1. The CDR3 loop spans 14 amino acids. V trimming: 8 bases; J trimming: 6 bases; junction bases outside the gene matches: 7. The germline CDR1 and CDR2 sequences are MDHEN and SYDVKM. CDR3 bases: TGTGCCAGCCGGACAGGGGCGATGGCCGGGGAGCTGTTTTTT. Translation: CASRTGAMAGELFF.

This chain joins TRBV6-5 and TRBJ1-5, with no clear D. The length of the CDR3 is 14 residues. Germline V gives CDR1 MNHEY, CDR2 SVGAGI. V lost 10 bases, J lost 1 base, and 14 bases lay in between. The CDR3: CATREGLSNQPQHF. The CDR3 region has the DNA TGTGCCACGAGAGAGGGATTGAGCAATCAGCCCCAGCATTTT.

This chain links TRBV7-6 with TRBJ1-1; no firm D call. The CDR3 runs to 13 residues. Trimming cost V 1 base and J 4 bases, with 7 bases left between them. Germline CDR1 SGHVS, CDR2 FNYEAQ. The CDR3 coding sequence is TGTGCCAGCAGCTTAGGTTCGGGCACTGAAGCTTTCTTT. This encodes CASSLGSGTEAFF.

The chain uses TRBV25-1 and TRBJ2-7; D is perhaps TRBD1 (6 bases). The germline V gene has CDR1 MGHDK and CDR2 SYGVNS. The germline V and J ends were trimmed by 3 bases and 2 bases, with 14 bases remaining between them. The CDR3 extends over 15 amino acids. The CDR3 sequence is CASSDKGEPPYEQYF. The CDR3 DNA reads as TGTGCCAGCAGTGATAAGGGGGAGCCACCCTACGAGCAGTACTTC.

The chain uses TRBV7-3 and TRBJ2-1; D remains ambiguous. Germline V CDR1 and CDR2: SGHTA, FQGTGA. CDR3 length: 14 residues. V was trimmed by 5 bases and J by 0 bases, leaving 8 bases between them. In DNA form, the CDR3 reads TGTGCCAGCAGCCGGTCCCACTCCTACAATGAGCAGTTCTTC. This translates into CASSRSHSYNEQFF.

V usage is TRBV6-6 and J usage is TRBJ2-3, with a weak D call TRBD2 (6 bases). CDR3 length: 16 amino acids. The V end lost 5 bases, the J end lost 2 bases, and 17 bases lay between the germline ends. Germline CDR1 and CDR2: MNHNY and SVGAGI (reference sequence). In DNA, the CDR3 is TGTGCCAGCAGTCCCTTGGGACTGGGATACACAGATACGCAGTATTTT. It codes for CASSPLGLGYTDTQYF.

This clone was seen a few times. J is TRBJ2-5 and V is TRBV5-4, with TRBD1 matching over 10 bases. Trimming at V came to 2 bases and at J to 0 bases, leaving 1 base not matched to a gene. Germline CDR1 SGHNT, CDR2 YYREEE (reference sequence). This CDR3 comprises 15 residues. CDR3 bases: TGTGCCAGCAGCTTAGGGACAGGGGACCAAGAGACCCAGTACTTC. Protein sequence: CASSLGTGDQETQYF.

The chain is built from TRBV7-2 and TRBJ2-7, with 13 nucleotides matching TRBD2. With 3 bases clipped from V and 4 bases from J, the junction kept 9 bases outside the gene matches. The CDR3 length is 17 residues. CDR1 and CDR2 (germline): SGHTA, FQGNSA. CDR3 sequence (DNA): TGTGCCAGCAGCTTGAAAACACTAGCGGGGGGGGTTTACGAGCAGTACTTC. Encoded protein: CASSLKTLAGGVYEQYF.

This clone was recorded only once. The chain is built from TRBV5-6 and TRBJ1-1; TRBD1 aligns across 7 bases. CDR3 length: 15 amino acids. Losses at the gene ends were 2 bases for V and 1 base for J; bases not matched to a gene: 5. Per the germline V gene, CDR1 is SGHDT and CDR2 is YYEEEE. The CDR3 is CASSFKYRGNTEAFF. The DNA of the CDR3 is TGTGCCAGCAGCTTCAAATACAGGGGGAACACTGAAGCTTTCTTT.

The chain combines TRBV5-4 with TRBJ1-3; tentative D call: TRBD1 (5 bases). V was clipped by 4 bases and J by 4 bases, with 24 bases between them. The V gene's germline CDR1 is SGHNT and CDR2 YYREEE (reference sequence). This CDR3 has 18 amino acids. This CDR3 is CASSPGGAFFSPGNTIYF. In DNA form, the CDR3 reads TGTGCCAGCAGCCCGGGCGGGGCATTCTTCTCCCCCGGAAACACCATATATTTT.

This clone was picked up a small number of times. The CDR3 coding sequence is TGTGCCAGCAGCGCGACAGGGGGGGGTATGAACACTGAAGCTTTCTTT. Amino acid sequence: CASSATGGGMNTEAFF. The chain employs TRBV5-5 and TRBJ1-1, with 9 positions matching TRBD1. CDR3 length: 16 amino acids. Germline CDR1 is SGHKS and CDR2 is YYEKEE (reference sequence). V lost 4 bases and J lost 0; bases outside the gene matches: 7.

The chain uses TRBV28 and TRBJ1-1; D is unclear. The CDR3 is 13 amino acids. V dropped 4 bases and J dropped 3 bases, with 9 bases sitting between them. Germline values: CDR1 MDHEN, CDR2 SYDVKM. CDR3 coding DNA: TGTGCCAGCAGTTCCGACTTTGACACTGAAGCTTTCTTT. Translation: CASSSDFDTEAFF.

The chain couples TRBV4-1 to TRBJ2-7, with 11 bases fitting TRBD2. After removal of 2 bases from V and 4 bases from J, the junction contained 4 bases not matched to a gene. CDR1 is MGHRA, CDR2 YSYEKL, per germline. The CDR3 has 15 residues. In nucleotides, the CDR3 is TGCGCCAGCAGCCAACCCACTAGCGGGGGATACGAGCAGTACTTC. Its translation: CASSQPTSGGYEQYF.

J is TRBJ2-5 and V is TRBV7-3; perhaps TRBD1 as D (7 bases). The CDR3 length is 13 residues. V lost 5 bases and J 5 bases, leaving 12 bases between the germline ends. Germline V gives CDR1 SGHTA, CDR2 FQGTGA. CDR3 sequence (DNA): TGTGCCAGCAGCACGACAGGGAGGGAGACCCAGTACTTC. It yields the protein CASSTTGRETQYF. Looking up the rest from reference TRBV7-3 and TRBJ2-5 gives the full variable domain: GAGVSQTPSNKVTEKGKYVELRCDPISGHTALYWYRQSLGQGPEFLIYFQGTGAADDSGLPNDRFFAVRPEGSVSTLKIQRTERGDSAVYLCASSTTGRETQYFGPGTRLLVL.

The chain employs TRBV7-9 and TRBJ1-1; the D is unclear. CDR3 length: 13 residues. Germline assignment: CDR1 SEHNR and CDR2 FQNEAQ (reference sequence). V lost 1 base, J lost 5 bases, and 8 bases lay in between. CDR3 DNA sequence: TGTGCCAGCAGCTTAGACGAGGGAACTGAAGCTTTCTTT. Translated: CASSLDEGTEAFF.

The chain recombines TRBV6-1 with TRBJ2-3, with 7 positions matching TRBD1. Losses at the gene ends were 2 bases for V and 2 bases for J; bases not matched to a gene: 4. The germline CDR1 and CDR2 sequences are MNHNS and SASEGT. The length of the CDR3 is 15 residues. The CDR3 DNA follows: TGTGCCAGCAGTGAAACGACAGGGAACACAGATACGCAGTATTTT. It translates to CASSETTGNTDTQYF.

The CDR3 bases are TGTGCCTGGAGTGTCGGGCAGGGAAGCGGCTACACCTTC. Translation: CAWSVGQGSGYTF. V is TRBV30 and J is TRBJ1-2; D perhaps matches TRBD1 (5 bases). CDR3 length: 13 amino acids. Per the germline V gene, CDR1 is GTSNPN and CDR2 is SVGIG (reference sequence). V lost 0 bases to trimming and J lost 8 bases, with 13 bases between them.

CDR3 region: CASSLLFRNSGNTIYF. The CDR3 DNA follows: TGTGCCAGCAGCCTCCTATTCAGGAACTCTGGAAACACCATATATTTT. The chain employs TRBV7-8 and TRBJ1-3; D is ambiguous. Germline V lookup: CDR1 SGHVS, CDR2 FQNEAQ. The CDR3 length is 16 residues. V was shortened by 5 bases and J by 0 bases, with 14 bases between the two germline ends.

This clone was observed a single time. The chain joins TRBV10-3 to TRBJ2-7; 7 bases line up with TRBD2. The CDR3 is 12 residues long. CDR1 is ENHRY and CDR2 is SYGVKD in the germline V gene. The V segment lost 10 bases and the J segment 6 bases; nucleotides outside the gene matches: 9. The CDR3 region has the DNA TGTGCCACTGGGGAGGGGTCTTCCGAGCAGTACGTC. Amino acids: CATGEGSSEQYV.

Only one count was recorded for this clone. This chain links TRBV5-1 with TRBJ2-7; TRBD2 agrees at 7 bases. The CDR3 totals 16 residues. Germline values: CDR1 SGHRS, CDR2 YFSETQ. J was trimmed by 6 bases and V by 0 bases; bases with no gene match: 12. The CDR3 loop reads CASSLGLSGNYGEQYF. CDR3 DNA sequence: TGCGCCAGCAGCTTGGGGCTAAGCGGGAACTACGGCGAGCAGTACTTC.